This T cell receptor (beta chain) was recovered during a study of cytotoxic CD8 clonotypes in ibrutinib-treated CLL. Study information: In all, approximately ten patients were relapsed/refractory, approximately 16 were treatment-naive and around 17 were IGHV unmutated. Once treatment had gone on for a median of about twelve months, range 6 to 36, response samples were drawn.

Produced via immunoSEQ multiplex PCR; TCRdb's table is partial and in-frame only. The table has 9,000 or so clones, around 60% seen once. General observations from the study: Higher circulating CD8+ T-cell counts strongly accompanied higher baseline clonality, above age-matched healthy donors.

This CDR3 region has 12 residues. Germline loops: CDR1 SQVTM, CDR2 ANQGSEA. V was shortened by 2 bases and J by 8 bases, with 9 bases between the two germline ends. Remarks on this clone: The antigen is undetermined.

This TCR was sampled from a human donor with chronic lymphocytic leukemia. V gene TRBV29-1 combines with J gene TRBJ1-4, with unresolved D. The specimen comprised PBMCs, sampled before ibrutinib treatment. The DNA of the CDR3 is TGCAGCGTTGAAACCGGGGAAGAAAAACTGTTTTTT. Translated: CSVETGEEKLFF.